Listed below are T cell receptor beta chains from one sample, sequenced in a study of CD8 T cells in ankylosing spondylitis. Using its own MiXCR run on the 5' RACE reads, TCRdb lists one record per CDR3 protein. The sample has around 91,000 distinct CDR3 sequences; more than 8.5% are singletons. Specimen: blood, either unsorted or a sorted T cell fraction (not recorded which). The receptors come from a male donor with ankylosing spondylitis. CDR3s leave out the opening cysteine and the closing phenylalanine or tryptophan. D genes are given only for firm matches.

TRBV4-1 TRBD2 ASSQELAGGSEQF
TRBV4-1 - ASSQWGLDSGNTIY
TRBV5-1 TRBD1 ASSPGTGYTEAF
TRBV12-3/TRBV12-4 TRBD1 ASSFGSWTGAF
TRBV6-1 - ASSPFPEQY
TRBV14 - ASSQDGETQETQY
TRBV27 TRBD2 ASSSGTSGRPNEQF
TRBV6-1 TRBD2 ASSRGTSGSAYNEQF
TRBV5-5 TRBD1 ASSLDRGLNTEAF
TRBV7-9 - ASSLDSLDNEQF
TRBV20-1 TRBD2 SARDPASGSRNEQF